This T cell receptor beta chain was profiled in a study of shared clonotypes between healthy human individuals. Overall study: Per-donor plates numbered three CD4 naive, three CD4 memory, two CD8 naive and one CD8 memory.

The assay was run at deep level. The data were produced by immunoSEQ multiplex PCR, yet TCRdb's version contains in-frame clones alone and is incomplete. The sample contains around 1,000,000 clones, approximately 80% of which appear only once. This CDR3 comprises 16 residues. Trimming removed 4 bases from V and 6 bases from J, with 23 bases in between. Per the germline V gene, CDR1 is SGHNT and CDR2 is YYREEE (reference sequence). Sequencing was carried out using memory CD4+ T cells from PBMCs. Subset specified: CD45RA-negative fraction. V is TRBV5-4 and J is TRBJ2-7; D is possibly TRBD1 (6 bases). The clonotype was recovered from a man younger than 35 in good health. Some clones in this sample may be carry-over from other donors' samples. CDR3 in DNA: TGTGCCAGCAGCCCGGCCCAGGGGTCAGCTTCCCGCGAGCAGTACTTC. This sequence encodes CASSPAQGSASREQYF.